This T cell receptor (beta chain) is drawn from a study of T-cell memory formation after mild COVID-19 (dated by TCRdb to the early 2020s). General notes on the study: Most TCR sequence clusters were specific to one of the two donors. T-cell clones expanding and contracting after mild COVID-19 in a couple of donors were tracked by longitudinal TCRalpha and TCRbeta repertoire sequencing. The cohort comprised two young, previously healthy adult volunteers, one female and one male.

In this sample, this clonotype turned up a few times. This receptor's antigen is unknown. Per-nucleotide qualities are absent, and no much larger clonotype sits a single base away. Sequencing relied on an Illumina NovaSeq 6000. TCRalpha and TCRbeta cDNA libraries were constructed by 5'RACE with constant-segment primers, with sample barcodes and unique molecular identifiers being introduced. RNA was extracted from every sample with Trizol reagent. The libraries were amplified in two PCR steps, and the second step added a second sample barcode and Illumina TruSeq adapters. Sequencing of the libraries was done on an Illumina NovaSeq, producing 2 x 150 bp paired-end reads. In the original analysis: Demultiplexing of reads and collapsing into UMI-guided consensus sequences were performed with migec v1.2.7. With mixcr v2.1.11, UMI consensuses were aligned to TRA and TRB V and J templates and assembled into clonotypes. A clonotype was counted as expanded or contracted only when both edgeR and NoisET called the clonotype significant, with the noise models trained on biological replicates. edgeR calls used a false discovery rate-adjusted p below 0.01 and a log2 fold-change threshold of 1. As an exploratory analysis of dynamics, PCA with hierarchical clustering was applied to max-normalized trajectories of the 1000 most abundant clonotypes. Separately sequenced CD4+ and CD8+ repertoires were used to assign a CD4 or CD8 phenotype to each responding clone. TCRdb itself trimmed the public reads at Q25 with fastp, ran MiXCR and retained productive beta chains. Merged by CDR3 protein, the rows form single entries marked with the most common genes and DNA. It is TCRdb's table, rather than the study itself, that gives the V and J calls and clone size. This sample has about 470,000 distinct CDR3 sequences in its table, and 25% of those were observed once. Of the sample, roughly an eighth falls within the top ten clones.

PBMCs were isolated by Ficoll-Paque density gradient centrifugation. The full study reports these points: Contracting CD4+ clones were found mainly in CM and EM memory subsets, while CD8+ clones were enriched in EMRA. SARS-CoV-2 specificity was not confirmed for the second-wave clones peaking on day 37. Some responding clones were detected in pre-infection memory, suggesting pre-existing cross-reactive memory T cells joined the SARS-CoV-2 response. From day 15 to 85, contracting clones showed balanced CD4/CD8 phenotypes, whereas a second wave of clones that expanded from day 15 to 37 leaned towards CD4+. Only two mild cases were covered by the study, and larger cohorts that include severe cases with pre-infection samples were considered necessary.

Per the germline V gene, KGHDR is the CDR1 and SFDVKD is the CDR2. The CDR3 starts with the cysteine, ends with the phenylalanine, and has 16 residues. Kept here is only the CDR3 DNA, which spans 48 bases and is read in frame from base 1. Trimming leaves V shorter by 3 bases and J shorter by 3 bases, with the junction holding 6 bases beyond the gene matches. The chain is encoded by TRBV24-1 joined to TRBJ2-2, with 7 bases aligning to TRBD2. The specimen was PBMCs or a T cell subset sorted from them (not recorded which). The sequence was obtained from an adult woman who had mild COVID-19 (a few samples of this study predate the infection). The sample titles of this study are shuffled in the database, so cell type and time point are left out; the donor was told from shared clones. The CDR3 has the sequence CATSDPRSGYTGELFF. The DNA sequence is TGTGCCACCAGTGATCCACGTAGCGGGTACACCGGGGAGCTGTTTTTT.